This TCR beta chain originates from a study of memory CD4+ T cells and cytomegalovirus serostatus. Study-level points and caveats: A US-trained random forest predicted CMV serostatus with median AUC about 0.92. The CMV-associated TCR signature appears largely within the CD4+ memory repertoire.

Produced via immunoSEQ multiplex PCR; TCRdb's table is partial and in-frame only. This table has 35,000 to 45,000 clones, roughly 78% appearing once. In germline, CDR1 is SGDLS, CDR2 YYNGEE. This CDR3 is 14 amino acids long. The junction had 3 bases not matched to a gene; V was cut back by 4 bases and J by 2 bases. The sort gate was single viable CD3+CD4+CD8-CD45RO+ cells for memory CD4+ T cells. Total CD4+ T cells were enriched by CD4 positive selection. To note about this clone: Its specificity is unknown.

Input material: memory CD4+ T cells from blood. This clonotype was sampled from an adult in good health and CMV-seropositive. The rearrangement joins TRBV9 to TRBJ1-3; 7 nucleotides line up with TRBD1. CDR3 coding DNA: TGTGCCAGCAGCTATGACAGGGCTGGAAACACCATATATTTT. Translated: CASSYDRAGNTIYF.